This TCR beta chain was captured in a study of T cell responses to AZD1222 COVID-19 vaccine. Some clones are missing from TCRdb's copy, which holds only in-frame ones; the method was immunoSEQ multiplex PCR. The sample includes some 150,000 clones, over 75% of them seen just once. The V gene lost 6 bases and the J gene lost 7 bases, with 18 bases spanning the gap. Germline CDR1 MNHNY, CDR2 SVGAGI (reference sequence). CDR3 size: 15 residues. The receptor comes from an adult who received the AZD1222 COVID-19 vaccine. The sequenced sample was peripheral blood, obtained 28 days after the second AZD1222 dose. This chain uses TRBV6-6 with TRBJ1-4; the D gene is possibly TRBD1 (6 bases). CDR3 nucleotides: TGTGCCAGCAGACTAAAAAGGGACACTCCTGAAAAACTGTTTTTT. Translation: CASRLKRDTPEKLFF.